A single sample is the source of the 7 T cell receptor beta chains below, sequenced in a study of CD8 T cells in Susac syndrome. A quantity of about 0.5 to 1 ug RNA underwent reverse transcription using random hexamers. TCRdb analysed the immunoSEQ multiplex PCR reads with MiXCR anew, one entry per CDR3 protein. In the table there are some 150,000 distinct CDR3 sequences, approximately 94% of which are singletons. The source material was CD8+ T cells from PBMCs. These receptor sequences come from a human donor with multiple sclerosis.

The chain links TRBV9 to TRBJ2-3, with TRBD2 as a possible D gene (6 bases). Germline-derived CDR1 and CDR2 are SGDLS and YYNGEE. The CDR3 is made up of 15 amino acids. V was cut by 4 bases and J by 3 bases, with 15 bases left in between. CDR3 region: CASSPSGGRTDTQYF. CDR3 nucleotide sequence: TGTGCCAGCAGCCCTAGTGGGGGGAGAACAGATACGCAGTATTTT.

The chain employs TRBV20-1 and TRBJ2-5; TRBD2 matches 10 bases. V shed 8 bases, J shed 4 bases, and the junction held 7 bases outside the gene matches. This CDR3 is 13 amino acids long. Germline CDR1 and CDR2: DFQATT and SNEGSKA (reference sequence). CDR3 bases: TGCAGTACCCTAGCGGGGGCAGGAGAGACCCAGTACTTC. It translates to CSTLAGAGETQYF.

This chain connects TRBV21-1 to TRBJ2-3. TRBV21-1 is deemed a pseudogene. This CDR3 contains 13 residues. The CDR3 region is CASSHWGTDTQYF. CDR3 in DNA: TGTGCCAGCAGCCACTGGGGAACAGATACGCAGTATTTT.

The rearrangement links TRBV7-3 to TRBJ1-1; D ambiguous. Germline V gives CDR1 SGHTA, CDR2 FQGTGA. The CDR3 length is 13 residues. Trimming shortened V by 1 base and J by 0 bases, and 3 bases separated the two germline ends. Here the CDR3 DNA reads TGTGCCAGCAGCTTAATGGTGAACACTGAAGCTTTCTTT. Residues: CASSLMVNTEAFF.

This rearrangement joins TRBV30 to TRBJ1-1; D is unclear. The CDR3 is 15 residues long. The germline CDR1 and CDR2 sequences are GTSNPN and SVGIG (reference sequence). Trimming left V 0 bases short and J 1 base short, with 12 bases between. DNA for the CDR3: TGTGCCTGGAGTGTATGGTCCGTGACGAACACTGAAGCTTTCTTT. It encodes CAWSVWSVTNTEAFF.

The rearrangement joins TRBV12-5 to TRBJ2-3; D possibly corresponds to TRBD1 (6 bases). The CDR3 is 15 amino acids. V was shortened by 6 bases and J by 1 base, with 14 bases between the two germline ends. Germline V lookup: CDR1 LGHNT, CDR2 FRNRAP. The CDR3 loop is CASGSGTSRTDTQYF. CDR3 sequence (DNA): TGTGCTAGTGGATCCGGGACATCCCGCACAGATACGCAGTATTTT.

The CDR3 DNA reads TGCAGCACCCTAGGACAGGTCAGCTCCTACAATGAGCAGTTCTTC. This sequence encodes CSTLGQVSSYNEQFF. The chain combines TRBV29-1 with TRBJ2-1; 7 bases fit TRBD1. Germline lookup yields CDR1 SQVTM and CDR2 ANQGSEA. The V and J ends lost 8 bases and 0 bases, in that order; junction bases with no gene match: 10. This CDR3 region has 15 residues.